This is a list of T cell receptor beta chains from one sample in a study of blood T cell repertoires in COVID-19. TCRdb's table, derived via immunoSEQ multiplex PCR, lists solely in-frame clones and lacks some. The table lists 120,000 or so clones, about 81% of them singletons, with approximately 18% in the top ten. Sequenced input: peripheral blood. The receptors shown here come from a man aged 30 to 39 with COVID-19, enrolled during active disease. CDR3s include the opening cysteine and the closing phenylalanine or tryptophan. The D gene is left open where the match is weak. Size is stated for part of the rows, as once, few or many counts, or as a class when the clone is expanded.

>once|.|TRBV6-5|16|TRBJ1-2
CASSYSKGAALYGYTF
TGTGCCAGCAGTTACTCCAAAGGGGCGGCACTCTATGGCTACACCTTC
>.|TRBD1|TRBV28|14|TRBJ1-2
CASRSQTGSNGYTF
TGTGCCAGCAGGAGCCAGACAGGGTCAAATGGCTACACCTTC
>.|TRBD2|TRBV5-4|15|TRBJ2-4
CASSLAGGVKNIQYF
TGTGCCAGCAGCTTGGCGGGGGGAGTCAAAAACATTCAGTACTTC
>.|TRBD1|TRBV7-9|18|TRBJ1-4
CASSRSGTGVRRGEKLFF
TGTGCCAGCAGCCGTTCCGGGACAGGGGTTAGGCGAGGTGAAAAACTGTTTTTT
>.|TRBD2|TRBV30|13|TRBJ2-5
CAWEAGLQETQYF
TGTGCCTGGGAAGCGGGACTCCAAGAGACCCAGTACTTC
>.|.|TRBV5-1|13|TRBJ2-1
CATNPGSGGEQFF
TGCGCCACCAACCCGGGGTCAGGAGGTGAGCAGTTCTTC
>few|TRBD1|TRBV4-1|14|TRBJ2-1
CASSRGTGLDEQFF
TGCGCCAGCAGCAGGGGGACAGGGTTGGATGAGCAGTTCTTC
>.|TRBD1|TRBV6-5|15|TRBJ2-3
CASSSNRGFTDTQYF
TGTGCCAGCAGTTCGAACAGGGGTTTCACAGATACGCAGTATTTT
>.|.|TRBV6-5|12|TRBJ1-5
CASRTGFGPQHF
TGTGCCAGCAGGACAGGTTTTGGGCCCCAGCATTTT
>.|TRBD1|TRBV7-9|14|TRBJ2-7
CASSKNRGSGEQYF
TGTGCCAGCAGCAAAAACAGGGGCTCCGGCGAGCAGTACTTC
>.|.|TRBV18|19|TRBJ1-3
CASSPGGPTAPTSGNTIYF
TGTGCCAGCTCACCAGGTGGGCCGACAGCCCCAACCTCTGGAAACACCATATATTTT
>once|TRBD1|TRBV2|15|TRBJ2-2
CASSEDRGRPGELFF
TGTGCCAGCAGTGAAGACAGGGGGCGACCCGGGGAGCTGTTTTTT
>.|TRBD2|TRBV6-2/TRBV6-3|15|TRBJ2-7
CASSYSYSGAYEQYF
TGTGCCAGCAGTTACTCATATAGCGGGGCCTACGAGCAGTACTTC
>.|TRBD2|TRBV28|15|TRBJ2-1
CASGKLAGGGNEQFF
TGTGCCAGCGGGAAACTAGCGGGAGGGGGCAATGAGCAGTTCTTC
>.|.|TRBV21-1|18|TRBJ1-6
CASSPRDRERIYNSPLHF
TGTGCCAGCAGCCCCCGGGACAGGGAAAGGATTTACAATTCACCCCTCCACTTT
>.|.|TRBV18|13|TRBJ1-1
CASSRAGNTEAFF
TGTGCCAGCTCACGGGCCGGGAACACTGAAGCTTTCTTT